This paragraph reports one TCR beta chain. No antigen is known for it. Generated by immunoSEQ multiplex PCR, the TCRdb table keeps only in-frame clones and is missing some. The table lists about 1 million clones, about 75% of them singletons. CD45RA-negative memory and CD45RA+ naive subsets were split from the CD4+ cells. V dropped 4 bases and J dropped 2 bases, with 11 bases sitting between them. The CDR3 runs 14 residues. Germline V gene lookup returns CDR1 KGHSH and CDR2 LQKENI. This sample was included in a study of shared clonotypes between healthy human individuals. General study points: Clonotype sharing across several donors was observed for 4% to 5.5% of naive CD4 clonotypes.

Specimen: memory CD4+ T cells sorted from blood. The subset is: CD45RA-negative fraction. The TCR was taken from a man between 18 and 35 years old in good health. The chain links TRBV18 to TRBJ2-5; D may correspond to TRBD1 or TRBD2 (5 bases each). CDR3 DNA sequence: TGTGCCAGCTCACTACGCAGGGAGCAAGAGACCCAGTACTTC. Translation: CASSLRREQETQYF.